A single sample is the source of the 23 T cell receptor beta chains below, sequenced in a study of cytomegalovirus exposure and HLA in healthy donors. The PCR made use of 60 Vbeta and 13 Jbeta primers. The repertoire was sequenced with immunoSEQ multiplex PCR; TCRdb's copy has only in-frame clones and lacks some. Seen here are 90,000 to 120,000 clones, about 84% observed once, and the top ten hold around 2%. The sample consisted of PBMCs. The receptors come from a man aged 25-45 years in good health and CMV-seronegative.

The chain joins TRBV2 to TRBJ2-3, with unresolved D. The CDR3 totals 14 residues. V was cut by 4 bases and J by 6 bases, with 14 bases left in between. Germline V gives CDR1 SNHLY, CDR2 FYNNEI. The CDR3 DNA is TGTGCCAGCAGTGTTGACATCTATCTCGATACGCAGTATTTT. Translation: CASSVDIYLDTQYF.

V is TRBV5-1 and J is TRBJ2-1; TRBD1 matches 7 bases. The CDR3 totals 14 residues. From germline, CDR1 is SGHRS and CDR2 YFSETQ. Losses at the gene ends were 1 base for V and 7 bases for J; bases not matched to a gene: 5. The CDR3 protein is CASSLTGVRNEQFF. CDR3 sequence (DNA): TGCGCCAGCAGCTTGACAGGGGTGCGGAATGAGCAGTTCTTC.

This clone occurred once. In DNA form, the CDR3 reads TGTGCCAGCTCGTCGGACAGGGGGCTGACTGAAGCTTTCTTT. Amino acid sequence: CASSSDRGLTEAFF. The chain recombines TRBV18 with TRBJ1-1, with TRBD1 matching over 11 bases. Germline values: CDR1 KGHSH, CDR2 LQKENI. Losses at the gene ends were 6 bases for V and 5 bases for J; bases not matched to a gene: 5. The CDR3 spans 14 residues.

The chain links TRBV28 to TRBJ1-1, with TRBD1 as a possible D gene (5 bases). The CDR3 extends over 14 amino acids. CDR1 MDHEN and CDR2 SYDVKM come from the germline V gene. Trimming took off 2 bases at V and 4 bases at J, with 11 bases between the two ends. Here the CDR3 DNA reads TGTGCCAGCAGTTTAGGTGGGGGGACCACTGAAGCTTTCTTT. This sequence encodes CASSLGGGTTEAFF.

For this clone: The CDR3 does not end in the conserved phenylalanine or tryptophan, so this is likely a read error. J is TRBJ1-2 and V is TRBV6-1, with 9 bases lining up with TRBD1. Trimming at V came to 6 bases and at J to 2 bases, leaving 7 bases not matched to a gene. The CDR3 contains 15 residues. Germline CDR1 reads MNHNS; CDR2 reads SASEGT. The CDR3 spells CASSQQGATNYGYTL. In DNA form, the CDR3 reads TGTGCCAGCAGCCAACAGGGGGCGACCAACTATGGCTACACCCTC.

CDR3 DNA: TGTGCCAGCAGTGAAGACAGTTTAAGCGGGACCCAGTACTTC. Its translation: CASSEDSLSGTQYF. The genes are TRBV2 and TRBJ2-5, with D maybe TRBD2 (5 bases). The CDR3 is 14 residues long. Between the trimmed V and J ends, which lost 1 base and 7 bases, there was a span of 13 bases. Germline CDR1 and CDR2: SNHLY and FYNNEI.

V is TRBV30 and J is TRBJ1-1; perhaps TRBD1 as D (6 bases). Germline V gives CDR1 GTSNPN, CDR2 SVGIG (reference sequence). The CDR3 has 15 amino acids. The ends were cut back, 2 bases at V and 0 bases at J, with 13 bases in the middle. CDR3 DNA sequence: TGTGCCTGGAGTCCTCGGGACATATTGAACACTGAAGCTTTCTTT. It translates to CAWSPRDILNTEAFF.

J is TRBJ2-3 and V is TRBV11-3, with 8 nucleotides matching TRBD1. V dropped 5 bases and J dropped 1; count of bases not matched to a gene: 2. Germline loops: CDR1 SGHNT, CDR2 YENEEA. CDR3 size: 14 residues. The CDR3 loop reads CASSPTGGTDTQYF. The CDR3, as DNA: TGTGCCAGCAGCCCGACAGGGGGCACAGATACGCAGTATTTT.

The chain combines TRBV9 with TRBJ1-2, with 8 bases fitting TRBD1. This CDR3 has 15 amino acids. Per the germline V gene, CDR1 is SGDLS and CDR2 is YYNGEE. The ends lost 3 bases at V and 2 bases at J; junction bases unmatched: 6. The DNA for the CDR3 is TGTGCCAGCAGCGGGCGGGACAGGAAAAACTATGGCTACACCTTC. The encoded protein is CASSGRDRKNYGYTF.

This chain connects TRBV19 to TRBJ1-2; perhaps TRBD1 as D (6 bases). The CDR3 loop spans 12 amino acids. V lost 11 bases and J 8 bases, leaving 18 bases between the germline ends. Germline CDR1 reads LNHDA; CDR2 reads SQIVND (reference sequence). CDR3 DNA: TGTGCCTCCAAGGCGGGGGCCCACGGCTACACCTTC. It translates to CASKAGAHGYTF.

The rearrangement uses TRBV5-1 and TRBJ1-2, with D unresolved. The V gene's germline CDR1 is SGHRS and CDR2 YFSETQ. The V gene lost 1 base and the J gene lost 5 bases, with 9 bases spanning the gap. CDR3 length equals 13 residues. As DNA, the CDR3 is TGCGCCAGCAGCTTGACAGTCAAGTATGGCTACACCTTC. It codes for CASSLTVKYGYTF.

The gene calls are TRBV15 and TRBJ2-7; 7 bases are a match to TRBD2. The germline gives CDR1 LNHNV, CDR2 YYDKDF (reference sequence). The CDR3 contains 15 residues. The trim removed 3 bases at V and 3 bases at J, leaving 8 bases unmatched. The CDR3: CATSRGDGGGYEQYF. CDR3 coding DNA: TGTGCCACCAGCAGGGGGGACGGCGGGGGCTACGAGCAGTACTTC.

The chain has TRBV6-5 and TRBJ2-1; TRBD2 might be the D (6 bases). The CDR3 is 16 residues long. Germline loops: CDR1 MNHEY, CDR2 SVGAGI. The V and J ends lost 2 bases and 0 bases respectively, with 11 bases between them. The CDR3 sequence: CASSYAHGGSYNEQFF. The CDR3 DNA reads TGTGCCAGCAGTTACGCTCACGGGGGCTCCTACAATGAGCAGTTCTTC.

As regards this clone: One end of the junction does not line up with germline, which may come from a read error. The chain is built from TRBV7-7 and TRBJ2-1, with 7 bases identical to TRBD2. The CDR3 is 14 residues long. From germline, CDR1 is SSHAT and CDR2 FNYEAQ (reference sequence). CDR3 DNA: TGTGCTAGCAGCTTAGAGGTGGGCGGGGGTGAGCAGTTCTTC. It encodes CASSLEVGGGEQFF.

The chain has TRBV27 and TRBJ2-1, with 12 bases that match TRBD2. The CDR3 runs 19 residues. Germline lookup yields CDR1 MNHEY and CDR2 SMNVEV (reference sequence). J gave up 0 bases and V 7 bases, and 13 bases lay outside the gene matches. This chain's CDR3 is CASNPLAGGPQSSYNEQFF. The CDR3 coding sequence is TGTGCCAGCAATCCTCTAGCGGGAGGGCCACAATCCTCCTACAATGAGCAGTTCTTC.

With regard to this clone: This sample also contains other DNA sequences that code for the same CDR3. The chain combines TRBV6-5 with TRBJ1-2, with TRBD1 matching over 7 bases. This CDR3 comprises 14 residues. V lost 2 bases to trimming and J lost 2 bases; unmatched junction nucleotides: 2. Germline CDR1 MNHEY, CDR2 SVGAGI. CDR3 in DNA: TGTGCCAGCAGTTACGACAGGGCGAACTATGGCTACACCTTC. The encoded protein is CASSYDRANYGYTF.

This rearrangement joins TRBV6-5 to TRBJ2-7; no clear D. The CDR3 spans 13 residues. Germline CDR1 is MNHEY and CDR2 is SVGAGI. Trimming removed 4 bases from V and 3 bases from J, with 10 bases in between. The CDR3 reads CASSLTPFYEQYF. In DNA, the CDR3 is TGTGCCAGCAGTTTGACACCCTTCTACGAGCAGTACTTC.

V is TRBV6-5 and J is TRBJ1-2; weak D call: TRBD1 (5 bases). V lost 0 bases and J 3 bases, leaving 14 bases between the germline ends. Germline assignment: CDR1 MNHEY and CDR2 SVGAGI. This CDR3 has 16 amino acids. The CDR3 DNA follows: TGTGCCAGCAGTTACTCCAAAGGGGTGCCCGACTATGGCTACACCTTC. Its protein product is CASSYSKGVPDYGYTF.

V gene TRBV2 combines with J gene TRBJ2-1, with 8 positions matching TRBD2. V gave up 5 bases and J gave up 2 bases; unmatched junction bases: 5. The CDR3 contains 15 residues. The germline CDR1 and CDR2 sequences are SNHLY and FYNNEI. This CDR3 is CASSPAGEPYNEQFF. The DNA of the CDR3 is TGTGCCAGCAGTCCAGCGGGAGAACCCTACAATGAGCAGTTCTTC. The variable domain in full, with the rest retrieved from reference TRBV2 and TRBJ2-1, is EPEVTQTPSHQVTQMGQEVILRCVPISNHLYFYWYRQILGQKVEFLVSFYNNEISEKSEIFDDQFSVERPDGSNFTLKIRSTKLEDSAMYFCASSPAGEPYNEQFFGPGTRLTVL.

As to this clone: One end of the junction does not line up with germline, which may come from a read error. The chain carries TRBV7-7 and TRBJ2-7, with TRBD1 identical over 9 bases. The CDR3 has 14 residues. Per germline, CDR1 SSHAT and CDR2 FNYEAQ (reference sequence). CDR3 nucleotides: TGTGCTAGCAGCGCCGGGACAGGGCGATACGAGCAGTACTTC. Translated, it gives CASSAGTGRYEQYF.

The chain employs TRBV6-1 and TRBJ1-2; 8 positions match TRBD1. Germline CDR1 reads MNHNS; CDR2 reads SASEGT. V trimming: 3 bases; J trimming: 7 bases; junction bases outside the gene matches: 4. This CDR3 comprises 13 residues. This CDR3 reads CASSETGVRGYTF. The CDR3 nucleotides are TGTGCCAGCAGTGAGACAGGGGTCCGTGGCTACACCTTC.

J is TRBJ2-7 and V is TRBV28; 11 bases line up with TRBD1. V lost 4 bases, J lost 4 bases, and 6 bases stayed unmatched. The CDR3 consists of 15 residues. Germline CDR1 and CDR2: MDHEN and SYDVKM. The CDR3 is CASSSRDRGWYEQYF. The DNA for the CDR3 is TGTGCCAGCAGTTCCCGGGACAGGGGGTGGTACGAGCAGTACTTC.

This chain connects TRBV29-1 to TRBJ2-7; D is unresolved. The V end lost 4 bases, the J end lost 3 bases, and 7 bases lay between the germline ends. CDR1 is SQVTM and CDR2 is ANQGSEA in the germline V gene. This CDR3 has 11 amino acids. The CDR3 bases are TGCAGCGTTGTCGCAGTCTACGAGCAGTACTTC. Its translation: CSVVAVYEQYF.